The 17 T cell receptor beta chains given below trace back to one sample, sequenced in a study of molecular identifiers for immune sequencing clone quantification. TCRdb passed the PCR reads through MiXCR, listing each CDR3 protein once. Seen here are 97,000 or so distinct CDR3 sequences, approximately 24% observed once, and the top ten hold about 0.94%. Sequencing was performed on naive CD8+ T cells from blood, with Jurkat cell RNA spiked in. The subset was: FACS-sorted CD8+CD4-CCR7+CD45RA+ naive T cells. The source is a human donor in good health. Some libraries in this study had Jurkat cell RNA spiked in.

This clonotype has more than one count but fewer than ten. Since a much larger clone is just one base distant, this may be a read error. The CDR3 DNA follows: TGCGCCAGCAGCCAAGAAACGGGGGGGACCACTGAAGCTTTCTTT. Protein: CASSQETGGTTEAFF. The chain employs TRBV4-3 and TRBJ1-1; a possible D gene is TRBD1 (5 bases). The germline gives CDR1 LGHNA, CDR2 YSLEER. Between the trimmed V and J ends, which lost 0 bases and 4 bases, there was a span of 12 bases. The CDR3 spans 15 residues.

On this clonotype: The junction does not match germline at one end; this may be a read error. J is TRBJ2-3 and V is TRBV7-9; TRBD1 is a possible D gene (5 bases). Germline V gene sequence: CDR1 SEHNR, CDR2 FQNEAQ (reference sequence). The CDR3 loop spans 17 amino acids. CDR3 sequence reads: CASSSEAGSLATDTQYF. The DNA of the CDR3 is TGTGCCAGCAGCTCCGAGGCAGGGTCTCTCGCCACAGATACGCAGTACTTT. Together with reference TRBV7-9 and TRBJ2-3, the CDR3 gives the full variable domain: DTGVSQNPRHKITKRGQNVTFRCDPISEHNRLYWYRQTLGQGPEFLTYFQNEAQLEKSRLLSDRFSAERPKGSFSTLEIQRTEQGDSAMYLCASSSEAGSLATDTQYFGPGTRLTVL.

In the case of this clonotype: A read error is possible here, since a much larger clone lies one base away. The CDR3 ends on some other residue instead of the conserved phenylalanine or tryptophan, so this is likely a read error. The rearrangement joins TRBV27 to TRBJ1-4; 9 nucleotides match TRBD1. Germline CDR1 MNHEY, CDR2 SMNVEV (reference sequence). The CDR3 is 16 amino acids. J gave up 7 bases and V 5 bases, and 11 bases lay outside the gene matches. CDR3 nucleotide sequence: TGTGCCAGCAGTCCGATCGCCGGGACAGGGACTGAAAAACTGTTTTCT. As protein: CASSPIAGTGTEKLFS.

This clonotype was recorded many times. The junction differs from germline at one of its ends, possibly a read error. The chain employs TRBV7-2 and TRBJ1-5, with 7 bases aligning to TRBD1. Per germline, CDR1 SGHTA and CDR2 FQGNSA. The CDR3 is 15 amino acids. The CDR3: CASSSHTGDGQPQHF. For the CDR3, the DNA is TGTGCCAGCAGCTCCCACACAGGGGACGGTCAGCCCCAGCATTTC.

This clonotype was seen many times. The chain recombines TRBV15 with TRBJ2-3, with unresolved D. This CDR3 has 17 amino acids. CDR1 and CDR2 from the germline V gene are LNHNV and YYDKDF (reference sequence). The V and J ends lost 3 bases and 8 bases respectively, with 24 bases between them. The CDR3 DNA is TGTGCCACCAGCAGCGAAAGAAGCGACACGAGCACAAGTACGCAGTATTTT. Protein sequence: CATSSERSDTSTSTQYF.

A remark on this clonotype: This may stem from a read error, because a much larger clone lies one nucleotide away. This CDR3 is CASSPRGKRQISTEAFF. For the CDR3, the DNA is TGTGCCAGTAGCCCCCGGGGGAAAAGACAGATCAGCACTGAAGCTTTCTTT. The chain employs TRBV19 and TRBJ1-1; a weak D match, TRBD1 (5 bases). The CDR3 spans 17 residues. Germline V gene data show CDR1 as LNHDA and CDR2 as SQIVND (reference sequence). Trimming cost V 6 bases and J 4 bases, with 24 bases left between them. Complete variable domain (other parts from reference TRBV19 and TRBJ1-1): DGGITQSPKYLFRKEGQNVTLSCEQNLNHDAMYWYRQDPGQGLRLIYYSQIVNDFQKGDIAEGYSVSREKKESFPLTVTSAQKNPTAFYLCASSPRGKRQISTEAFFGQGTRLTVV.

This clonotype was seen ten or more times. The chain recombines TRBV30 with TRBJ2-1, with D possibly TRBD2 on 5 matching bases. Germline values: CDR1 GTSNPN, CDR2 SVGIG (reference sequence). V was cut by 3 bases and J by 8 bases, with 11 bases left in between. The CDR3 extends over 12 amino acids. The CDR3 protein is CAWSEGWDEQFF. The CDR3, as DNA: TGTGCCTGGAGCGAGGGATGGGATGAGCAGTTCTTC. The whole variable domain, filled in from reference TRBV30 and TRBJ2-1, reads SQTIHQWPATLVQPVGSPLSLECTVEGTSNPNLYWYRQAAGRGLQLLFYSVGIGQISSEVPQNLSASRPQDRQFILSSKKLLLSDSGFYLCAWSEGWDEQFFGPGTRLTVL.

In this sample, this clonotype turned up many times. The chain is built from TRBV30 and TRBJ1-1, with a tentative D call TRBD1 (6 bases). The V and J ends lost 4 bases and 7 bases respectively, with 16 bases between them. The length of the CDR3 is 13 residues. The V gene's germline CDR1 is GTSNPN and CDR2 SVGIG (reference sequence). This CDR3 reads CAWTPDSTGEAFF. As DNA, the CDR3 is TGTGCCTGGACCCCGGACTCGACAGGTGAAGCTTTCTTT.

The table lists this clonotype with a few counts. This rearrangement joins TRBV20-1 to TRBJ2-1; no firm D call. The CDR3 contains 15 residues. Germline V lookup: CDR1 DFQATT, CDR2 SNEGSKA (reference sequence). V lost 8 bases and J lost 8, with 25 bases in between. In DNA, the CDR3 is TGCAGTTCCCTAACTCGACAAGCCACTCTAGATGAGCAGTTCTTC. Its protein product is CSSLTRQATLDEQFF.

This clonotype has ten or more counts. This sequence joins TRBV4-3 and TRBJ2-7; 10 positions match TRBD1. With 4 bases clipped from V and 1 base from J, the junction kept 4 bases outside the gene matches. The germline CDR1 and CDR2 sequences are LGHNA and YSLEER. This CDR3 is built from 15 residues. CDR3 sequence: CASSPGQGVSYEQYF. CDR3 in DNA: TGCGCCAGCAGCCCTGGACAGGGGGTTTCCTACGAGCAGTACTTC.

Comment on this clonotype: A much larger clonotype is one base distant, so this may be a read error. The CDR3 nucleotides are TGCAGTGCTAGAGTCAGGAACAGTGCCACCTACGAGCAGTACTTC. Its protein is CSARVRNSATYEQYF. The J gene is TRBJ2-7, the V gene TRBV20-1; no reliable D call. Germline CDR1 and CDR2: DFQATT and SNEGSKA (reference sequence). This CDR3 contains 15 residues. V shed 1 base and J shed 2 bases, with 15 bases lying between them.

This clonotype was detected many times. This CDR3 is CASSINGGPNTEAFF. CDR3 nucleotide sequence: TGTGCCAGTAGTATAAACGGGGGTCCTAACACTGAAGCTTTCTTT. V is TRBV19 and J is TRBJ1-1; tentative D call: TRBD1 (5 bases). V lost 2 bases and J 2 bases, leaving 12 bases between the germline ends. CDR3 size: 15 residues. Looked up from germline, CDR1 is LNHDA and CDR2 is SQIVND (reference sequence).

Regarding this clonotype: A much larger clone sits a single nucleotide away, making a read error possible. The CDR3 end shows no conserved phenylalanine or tryptophan, and so a read error is likely. The V call is TRBV20-1, the J call TRBJ2-7; a weak D match, TRBD2 (5 bases). The germline V gene has CDR1 DFQATT and CDR2 SNEGSKA (reference sequence). The CDR3 has 11 residues. V was clipped by 2 bases and J by 4 bases, with 6 bases between them. CDR3 region: CSARTGYEQYL. In nucleotides, the CDR3 is TGCAGTGCTAGAACGGGATACGAGCAGTACCTC.

This clonotype was seen ten or more times. V usage is TRBV7-9 and J usage is TRBJ2-3; D is ambiguous. V was clipped by 5 bases and J by 0 bases, with 18 bases between them. The V gene's germline CDR1 is SEHNR and CDR2 FQNEAQ (reference sequence). There are 17 residues in the CDR3. DNA of the CDR3: TGTGCCAGCAGCCCCCCCGTGAGGTCTGAAAGCACAGATACGCAGTATTTT. It encodes CASSPPVRSESTDTQYF. The full variable domain, its missing parts supplied by reference TRBV7-9 and TRBJ2-3, is DTGVSQNPRHKITKRGQNVTFRCDPISEHNRLYWYRQTLGQGPEFLTYFQNEAQLEKSRLLSDRFSAERPKGSFSTLEIQRTEQGDSAMYLCASSPPVRSESTDTQYFGPGTRLTVL.

This clonotype was seen ten or more times. The chain is built from TRBV7-6 and TRBJ2-3; 11 bases agree with TRBD2. The length of the CDR3 is 17 residues. Per the germline V gene, CDR1 is SGHVS and CDR2 is FNYEAQ. J lost 2 bases, V lost 5 bases, and 9 bases had no gene match. The CDR3 protein is CASSPPSGGPYTDTQYF. The CDR3 DNA follows: TGTGCCAGCAGCCCCCCTAGCGGGGGGCCCTACACAGATACGCAGTATTTT. The full variable domain, rest sourced from reference TRBV7-6 and TRBJ2-3, is GAGVSQSPRYKVTKRGQDVALRCDPISGHVSLYWYRQALGQGPEFLTYFNYEAQQDKSGLPNDRFSAERPEGSISTLTIQRTEQRDSAMYRCASSPPSGGPYTDTQYFGPGTRLTVL.

This clonotype has at least ten counts. This chain connects TRBV12-5 to TRBJ2-7; perhaps TRBD2 as D (6 bases). Looked up from germline, CDR1 is LGHNT and CDR2 is FRNRAP. The V end lost 2 bases, the J end lost 0 bases, and 14 bases lay between the germline ends. The CDR3 has 16 residues. CDR3 sequence (DNA): TGTGCTAGTGGTTTGACGACCGGGACTCACTCCTACGAGCAGTACTTC. This codes for CASGLTTGTHSYEQYF.

This clonotype occurred a few times. The V call is TRBV19, the J call TRBJ2-1; D is undetermined. Germline assignment: CDR1 LNHDA and CDR2 SQIVND (reference sequence). There are 13 residues in the CDR3. With 3 bases removed from V and 3 bases from J, the gap between germline ends came to 6 bases. The CDR3 spells CASSIRFYNEQFF. For the CDR3, the DNA is TGTGCCAGTAGTATCCGGTTCTACAATGAGCAGTTCTTC.